This TCR beta chain was retrieved from a study of Graves' ophthalmopathy and Graves' hyperthyroidism (dated by TCRdb to 2016 to 2019). Background on the whole study: Peripheral blood was collected at initial diagnosis, prior to any treatment. TCR beta repertoire signatures were used to distinguish Graves' ophthalmopathy from Graves' hyperthyroidism and to predict progression to ophthalmopathy. In total, around 140 blood samples were TCR-sequenced: approximately 42 ophthalmopathy, some 75 hyperthyroidism and roughly 17 hyperthyroidism-to-ophthalmopathy patients. A discovery set of 100 patients (approximately 42 ophthalmopathy, about 55 stable hyperthyroidism) was enrolled to explore V-J signatures distinguishing ophthalmopathy from hyperthyroidism. The independent validation cohort included 18 to 20 hyperthyroidism patients plus 17 patients who later progressed from hyperthyroidism to ophthalmopathy. In five or six hyperthyroidism patients, T-cell repertoires of thyroid tissue and blood were compared. After sampling, hyperthyroidism patients received methimazole starting at 30 mg daily, and ophthalmopathy patients received high-dose intravenous methylprednisolone. The approximately 100 discovery patients were divided at random into training and test sets in a 7:3 ratio. General findings and caveats noted by the study authors: No statistical method was used to predetermine the sample size, and group allocation was not hidden from the investigators. In validation, the model predicted ophthalmopathy progression with 70.59% sensitivity and approximately 78% specificity; 12 predicted patients were CT-confirmed with GO in a median of approximately six months. Most expanded thyroid clonotypes with a frequency above 0.001 also appeared in blood, which suggests that blood repertoires may reflect the immune response in the thyroid. In cross-validation, the 13-signature model distinguished ophthalmopathy from stable hyperthyroidism with 85% to 90% sensitivity and approximately 81% specificity, and in the test set the corresponding values were approximately 80% and 75%.

This clonotype was detected many times. It has no known antigen specificity. Base quality data are lacking; no much larger clone is found one base away. TCR beta CDR3 regions were amplified from RNA transcripts for repertoire sequencing. HTBI primers and the Qiagen OneStep RT-PCR kit were used in a first-round RT-PCR, which was followed by a second-round multiplex PCR, size selection and purification. Libraries were sequenced paired-end with 100 bp reads on an Illumina HiSeq2000. Per the original workflow: SOAPnuke was used to process the reads, removing any read that contained adapters or uncalled bases, had a mean Phred below 15, or lacked an exact match to the constant primer or identifier. COPE v1.2.5 was used to merge the high-quality paired reads. Unique nucleotide sequences were defined as clonotypes and aligned to IMGT TRB V, D and J references using MiTCR v1.1. Only V-J combinations with frequency above 0.0001 were analysed, covering about 99% of repertoires. For each V-J combination, a TCR clonal expansion and chaos score was defined as F50 clonal expansion divided by the chaos observed in the TCRdist matrix. Features were reduced by Welch's t-statistics and random forest to approximately 13 V-J combinations, which fed a naive Bayes classifier. Thyroid-blood repertoire similarity was quantified with the Morisita-Horn index. The public sequencing data were trimmed at Q25 with fastp and processed into clonotypes with MiXCR by TCRdb, which kept only in-frame beta chains. Rows matching on CDR3 protein sequence are summarized as one entry with the most common DNA and genes. TCRdb's processing, not the authors' own work, is the source of the V and J calls. Here the sample has some 400,000 distinct CDR3 sequences; around 18% occur a single time. The ten largest clones add up to approximately 1.4% of the sample.

CDR1 and CDR2 were assigned from the germline V gene as SGHTA and FQGTGA. The CDR3 runs 14 residues from the cysteine to the phenylalanine. Only the CDR3 DNA is retained, 42 bases long and in frame from the first base. V has 5 bases trimmed and J has 4 bases trimmed; junction bases matching no gene number 7. The ophthalmopathy patients had moderately to severely active disease, with a Clinical Activity Score of 3 or higher, a NOSPECS grade of 4 or higher, and a disease duration of less than 3 months. Patients with other autoimmune diseases, uncontrolled infections, pregnancy or lactation were excluded from the study. Clinical symptoms, serum thyroxine, TRAb, thyroid ultrasound and orbital computed tomography formed the basis of the diagnosis. Using Ficoll-Paque density gradient centrifugation, PBMCs were isolated from 10 ml of fresh peripheral blood. Trizol reagent was used to extract the total RNA, and its quality was then checked on an Agilent 2100 Bioanalyzer.

The sequencing sample was made of peripheral blood. The TCR sequence derives from a woman between 18 and 29 years old with Graves' ophthalmopathy. Donor details come from another sample of the same person, matched by shared clones. This sequence uses TRBV7-3 and TRBJ2-5, with TRBD2 identical over 7 junction bases. The CDR3 corresponds to CASSTVAGGETQYF. The nucleotide sequence reads as follows: TGTGCCAGCAGCACCGTAGCGGGCGGAGAGACCCAGTACTTC.